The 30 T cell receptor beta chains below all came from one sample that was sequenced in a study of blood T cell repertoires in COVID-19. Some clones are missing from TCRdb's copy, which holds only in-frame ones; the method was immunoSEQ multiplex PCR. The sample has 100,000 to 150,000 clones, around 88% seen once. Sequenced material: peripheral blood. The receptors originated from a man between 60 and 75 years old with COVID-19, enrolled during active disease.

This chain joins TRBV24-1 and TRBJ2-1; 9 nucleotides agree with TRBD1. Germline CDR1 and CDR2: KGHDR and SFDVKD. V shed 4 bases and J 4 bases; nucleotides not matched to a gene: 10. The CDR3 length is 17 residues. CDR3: CATSDVAPGQGYNEQFF. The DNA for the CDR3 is TGTGCCACCAGTGACGTCGCCCCGGGACAGGGATACAATGAGCAGTTCTTC.

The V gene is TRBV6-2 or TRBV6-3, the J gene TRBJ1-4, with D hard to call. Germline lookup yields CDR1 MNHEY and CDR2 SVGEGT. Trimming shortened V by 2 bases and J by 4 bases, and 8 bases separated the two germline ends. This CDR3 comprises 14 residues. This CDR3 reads CASSYGGFNEKLFF. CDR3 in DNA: TGTGCCAGCAGTTACGGAGGTTTTAATGAAAAACTGTTTTTT.

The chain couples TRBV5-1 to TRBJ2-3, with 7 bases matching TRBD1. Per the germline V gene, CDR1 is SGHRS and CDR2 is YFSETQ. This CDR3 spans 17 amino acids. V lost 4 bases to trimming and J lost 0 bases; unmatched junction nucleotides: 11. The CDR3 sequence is CASSPEDRASSTDTQYF. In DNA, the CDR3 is TGCGCCAGCAGCCCTGAAGACAGGGCCTCTAGCACAGATACGCAGTATTTT. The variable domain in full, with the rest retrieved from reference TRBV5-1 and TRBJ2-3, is KAGVTQTPRYLIKTRGQQVTLSCSPISGHRSVSWYQQTPGQGLQFLFEYFSETQRNKGNFPGRFSGRQFSNSRSEMNVSTLELGDSALYLCASSPEDRASSTDTQYFGPGTRLTVL.

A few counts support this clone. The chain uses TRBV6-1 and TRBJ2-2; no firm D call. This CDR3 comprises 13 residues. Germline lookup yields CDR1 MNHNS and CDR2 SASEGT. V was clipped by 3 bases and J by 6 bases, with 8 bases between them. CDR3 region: CASSESRAGELFF. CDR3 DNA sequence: TGTGCCAGCAGTGAGTCTCGTGCCGGGGAGCTGTTTTTT.

The CDR3 loop reads CASSRTGGLAGAFF. The CDR3 DNA follows: TGTGCCAGCAGTCGGACAGGGGGGTTGGCGGGCGCTTTCTTT. V and J are TRBV28 and TRBJ1-1; 10 bases line up with TRBD1. This CDR3 is built from 14 residues. Germline V gives CDR1 MDHEN, CDR2 SYDVKM. The junction had 11 bases not matched to a gene; V was cut back by 5 bases and J by 11 bases.

The CDR3 DNA is TGTGCCAGCGCCAAAGGGGTTACTGAAGCTTTCTTT. It is translated as CASAKGVTEAFF. The genes are TRBV11-2 and TRBJ1-1; perhaps TRBD1 as D (5 bases). The CDR3 covers 12 residues. The germline V gene has CDR1 SGHAT and CDR2 FQNNGV. V lost 8 bases and J lost 5, with 12 bases in between.

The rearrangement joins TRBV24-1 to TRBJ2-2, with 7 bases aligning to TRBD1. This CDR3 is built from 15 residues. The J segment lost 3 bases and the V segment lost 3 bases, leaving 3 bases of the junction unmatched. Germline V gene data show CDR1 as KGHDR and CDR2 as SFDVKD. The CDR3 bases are TGTGCCACCAGTGATGCCGGGACAGACACCGGGGAGCTGTTTTTT. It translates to CATSDAGTDTGELFF.

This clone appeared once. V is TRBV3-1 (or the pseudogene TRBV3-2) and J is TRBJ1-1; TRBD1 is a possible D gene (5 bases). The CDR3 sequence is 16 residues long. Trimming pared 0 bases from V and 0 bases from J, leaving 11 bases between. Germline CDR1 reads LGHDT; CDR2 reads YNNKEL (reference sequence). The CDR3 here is CASSQEGEVVNTEAFF. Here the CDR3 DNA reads TGTGCCAGCAGCCAAGAAGGGGAGGTGGTGAACACTGAAGCTTTCTTT.

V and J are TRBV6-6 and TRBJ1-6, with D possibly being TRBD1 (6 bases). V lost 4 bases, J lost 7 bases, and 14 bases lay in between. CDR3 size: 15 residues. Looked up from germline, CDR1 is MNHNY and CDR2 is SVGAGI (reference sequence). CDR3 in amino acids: CASSSTGWGNSPLHF. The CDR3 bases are TGTGCCAGCAGTTCTACAGGGTGGGGAAATTCACCCCTCCACTTT.

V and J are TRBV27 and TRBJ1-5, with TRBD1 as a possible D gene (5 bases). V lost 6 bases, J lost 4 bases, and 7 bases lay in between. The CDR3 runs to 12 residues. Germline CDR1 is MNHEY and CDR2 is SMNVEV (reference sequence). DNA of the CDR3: TGTGCCAGCAGCGACAGAAATCAGCCCCAGCATTTT. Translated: CASSDRNQPQHF.

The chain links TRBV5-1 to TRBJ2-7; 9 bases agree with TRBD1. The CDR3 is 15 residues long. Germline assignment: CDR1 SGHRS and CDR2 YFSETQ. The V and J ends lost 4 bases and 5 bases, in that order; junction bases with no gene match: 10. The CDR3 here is CASSHSQQGAHEQYF. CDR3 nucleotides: TGCGCCAGCAGCCATAGTCAACAGGGGGCCCACGAGCAGTACTTC.

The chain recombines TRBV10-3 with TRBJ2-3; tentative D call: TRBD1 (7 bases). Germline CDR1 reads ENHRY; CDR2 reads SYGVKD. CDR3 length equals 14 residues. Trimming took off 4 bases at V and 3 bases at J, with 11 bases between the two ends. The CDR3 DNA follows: TGTGCCATCAGTGCTCAGGGGGGAACAGATACGCAGTATTTT. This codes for CAISAQGGTDTQYF.

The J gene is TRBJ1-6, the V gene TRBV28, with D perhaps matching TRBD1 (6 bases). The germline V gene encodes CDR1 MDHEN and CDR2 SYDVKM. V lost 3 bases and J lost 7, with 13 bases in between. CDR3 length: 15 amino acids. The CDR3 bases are TGTGCCAGCAGTTTCGGGGGGGCAAGGAATTCACCCCTCCACTTT. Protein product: CASSFGGARNSPLHF.

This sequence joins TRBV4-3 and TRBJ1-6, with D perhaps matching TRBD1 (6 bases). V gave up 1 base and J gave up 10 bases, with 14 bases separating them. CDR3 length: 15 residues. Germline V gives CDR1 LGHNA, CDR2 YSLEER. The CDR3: CASSQAGGLRSPLHF. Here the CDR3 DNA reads TGCGCCAGCAGCCAAGCGGGGGGGCTAAGATCACCCCTCCACTTT.

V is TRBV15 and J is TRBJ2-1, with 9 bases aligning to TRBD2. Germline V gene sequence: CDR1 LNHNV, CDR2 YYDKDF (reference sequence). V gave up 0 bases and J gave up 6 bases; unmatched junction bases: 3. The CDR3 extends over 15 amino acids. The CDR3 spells CATSREAGGFNEQFF. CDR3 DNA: TGTGCCACCAGCAGAGAAGCGGGGGGATTCAATGAGCAGTTCTTC.

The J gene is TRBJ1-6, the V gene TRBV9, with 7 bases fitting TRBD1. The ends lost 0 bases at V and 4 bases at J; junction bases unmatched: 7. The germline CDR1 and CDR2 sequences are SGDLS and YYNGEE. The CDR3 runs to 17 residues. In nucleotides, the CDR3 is TGTGCCAGCAGCGTAGAAGGAGGGGGCCGTTATAATTCACCCCTCCACTTT. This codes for CASSVEGGGRYNSPLHF.

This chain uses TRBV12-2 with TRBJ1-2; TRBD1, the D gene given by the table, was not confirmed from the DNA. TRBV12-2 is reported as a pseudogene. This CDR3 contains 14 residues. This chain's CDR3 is CASPTLGENYGYTF. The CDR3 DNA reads TGTGCAAGTCCCACATTAGGGGAAAACTATGGCTACACCTTC.

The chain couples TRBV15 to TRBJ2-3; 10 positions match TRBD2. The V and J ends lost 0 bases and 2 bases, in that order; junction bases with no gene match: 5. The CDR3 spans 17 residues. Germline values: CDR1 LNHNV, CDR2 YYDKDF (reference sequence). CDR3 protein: CATSRDLAGALTDTQYF. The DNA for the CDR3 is TGTGCCACCAGCAGAGATCTAGCGGGGGCCCTCACAGATACGCAGTATTTT.

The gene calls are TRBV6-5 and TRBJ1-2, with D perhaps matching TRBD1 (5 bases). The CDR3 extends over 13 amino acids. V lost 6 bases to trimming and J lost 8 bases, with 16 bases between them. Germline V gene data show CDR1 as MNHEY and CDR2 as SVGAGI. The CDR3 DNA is TGTGCCAGCAGCGTCGACAGAGGTAGGGGCTACACCTTC. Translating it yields CASSVDRGRGYTF.

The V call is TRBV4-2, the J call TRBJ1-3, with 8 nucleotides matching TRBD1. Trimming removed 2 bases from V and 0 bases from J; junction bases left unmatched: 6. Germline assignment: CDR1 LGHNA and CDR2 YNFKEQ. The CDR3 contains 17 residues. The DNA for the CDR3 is TGTGCCAGCAGCCAACGGGGACAGGTTAGCTCTGGAAACACCATATATTTT. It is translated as CASSQRGQVSSGNTIYF.

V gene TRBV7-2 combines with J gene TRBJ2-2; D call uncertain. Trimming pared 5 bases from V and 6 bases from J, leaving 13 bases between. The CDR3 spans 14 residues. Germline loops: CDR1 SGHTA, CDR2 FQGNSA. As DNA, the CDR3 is TGTGCCAGCAGCCCCCTAACGATTGCCGGGGAGCTGTTTTTT. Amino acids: CASSPLTIAGELFF. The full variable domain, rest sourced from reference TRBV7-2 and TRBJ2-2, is GAGVSQSPSNKVTEKGKDVELRCDPISGHTALYWYRQSLGQGLEFLIYFQGNSAPDKSGLPSDRFSAERTGGSVSTLTIQRTQQEDSAVYLCASSPLTIAGELFFGEGSRLTVL.

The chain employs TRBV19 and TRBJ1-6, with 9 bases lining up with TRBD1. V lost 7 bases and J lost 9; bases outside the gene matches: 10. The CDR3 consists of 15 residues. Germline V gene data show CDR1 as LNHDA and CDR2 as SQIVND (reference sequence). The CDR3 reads CASTGQGKVGSPLHF. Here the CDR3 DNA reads TGTGCCAGTACCGGACAGGGGAAAGTTGGTTCACCCCTCCACTTT.

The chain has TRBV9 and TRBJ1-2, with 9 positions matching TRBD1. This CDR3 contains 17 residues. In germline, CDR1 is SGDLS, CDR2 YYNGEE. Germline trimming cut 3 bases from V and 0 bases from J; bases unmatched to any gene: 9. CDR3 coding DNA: TGTGCCAGCAGCGGCACAGGGGGCAGAGGGCCTAACTATGGCTACACCTTC. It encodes CASSGTGGRGPNYGYTF. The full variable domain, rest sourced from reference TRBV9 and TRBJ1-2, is DSGVTQTPKHLITATGQRVTLRCSPRSGDLSVYWYQQSLDQGLQFLIQYYNGEERAKGNILERFSAQQFPDLHSELNLSSLELGDSALYFCASSGTGGRGPNYGYTFGSGTRLTVV.

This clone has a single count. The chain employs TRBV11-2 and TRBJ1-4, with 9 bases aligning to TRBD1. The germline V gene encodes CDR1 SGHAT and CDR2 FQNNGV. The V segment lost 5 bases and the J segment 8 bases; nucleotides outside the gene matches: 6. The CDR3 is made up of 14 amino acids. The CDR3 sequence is CASSKTGGQEKLFF. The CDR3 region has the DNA TGTGCCAGCAGCAAGACAGGGGGGCAAGAAAAACTGTTTTTT.

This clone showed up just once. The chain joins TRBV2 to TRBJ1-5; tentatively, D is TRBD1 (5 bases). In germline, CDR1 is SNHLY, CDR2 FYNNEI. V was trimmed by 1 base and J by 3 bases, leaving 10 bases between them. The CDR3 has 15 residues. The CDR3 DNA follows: TGTGCCAGCAGTGAAGGAGCCAGGGACAATCAGCCCCAGCATTTT. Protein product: CASSEGARDNQPQHF.

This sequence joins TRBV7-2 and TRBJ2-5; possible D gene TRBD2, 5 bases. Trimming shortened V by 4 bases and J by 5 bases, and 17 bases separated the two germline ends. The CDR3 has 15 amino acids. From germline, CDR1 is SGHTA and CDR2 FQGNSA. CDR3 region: CASSSATDFGETQYF. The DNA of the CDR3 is TGTGCCAGCAGCTCCGCCACGGACTTTGGTGAGACCCAGTACTTC.

CDR3 sequence reads: CATSDKGVTDTQYF. CDR3 coding DNA: TGTGCCACCAGTGACAAGGGGGTTACAGATACGCAGTATTTT. This chain links TRBV24-1 with TRBJ2-3; the D gene is possibly TRBD1 (6 bases). The CDR3 length is 14 residues. V lost 4 bases, J lost 3 bases, and 10 bases lay in between. Germline V CDR1 and CDR2: KGHDR, SFDVKD.

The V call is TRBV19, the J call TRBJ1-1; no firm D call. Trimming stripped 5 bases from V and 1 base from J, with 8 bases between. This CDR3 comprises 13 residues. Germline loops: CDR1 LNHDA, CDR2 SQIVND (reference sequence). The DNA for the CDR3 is TGTGCCAGTAGTCTTACATGGAACACTGAAGCTTTCTTT. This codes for CASSLTWNTEAFF.

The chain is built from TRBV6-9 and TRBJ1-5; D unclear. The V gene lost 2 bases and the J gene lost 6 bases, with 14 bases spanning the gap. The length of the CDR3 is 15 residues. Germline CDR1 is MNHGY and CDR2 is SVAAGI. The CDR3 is CASSYPGFFCQPQHF. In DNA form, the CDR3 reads TGTGCCAGCAGTTATCCAGGATTCTTCTGTCAGCCCCAGCATTTT.

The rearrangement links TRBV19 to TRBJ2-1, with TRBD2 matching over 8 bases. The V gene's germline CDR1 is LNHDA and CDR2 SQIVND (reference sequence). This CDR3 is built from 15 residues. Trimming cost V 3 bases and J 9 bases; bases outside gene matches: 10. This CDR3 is CASSISGGAVGEQFF. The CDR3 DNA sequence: TGTGCCAGTAGTATCAGCGGGGGAGCCGTCGGTGAGCAGTTCTTC.